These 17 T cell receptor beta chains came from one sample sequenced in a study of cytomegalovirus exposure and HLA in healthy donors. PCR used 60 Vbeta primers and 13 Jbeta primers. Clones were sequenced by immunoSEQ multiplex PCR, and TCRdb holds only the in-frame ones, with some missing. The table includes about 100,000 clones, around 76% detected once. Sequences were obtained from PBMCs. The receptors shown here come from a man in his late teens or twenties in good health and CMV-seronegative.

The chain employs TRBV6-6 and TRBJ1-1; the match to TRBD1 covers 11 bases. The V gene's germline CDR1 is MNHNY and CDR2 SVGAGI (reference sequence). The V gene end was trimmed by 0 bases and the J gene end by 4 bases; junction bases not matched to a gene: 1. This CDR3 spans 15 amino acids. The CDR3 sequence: CASSYSGTGGTEAFF. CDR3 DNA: TGTGCCAGCAGTTACTCGGGGACAGGGGGCACTGAAGCTTTCTTT.

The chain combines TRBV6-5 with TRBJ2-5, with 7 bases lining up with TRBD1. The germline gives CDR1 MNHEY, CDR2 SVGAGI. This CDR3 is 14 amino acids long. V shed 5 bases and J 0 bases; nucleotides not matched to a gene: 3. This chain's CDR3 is CASSRTGNQETQYF. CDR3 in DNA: TGTGCCAGCAGTCGGACAGGCAACCAAGAGACCCAGTACTTC.

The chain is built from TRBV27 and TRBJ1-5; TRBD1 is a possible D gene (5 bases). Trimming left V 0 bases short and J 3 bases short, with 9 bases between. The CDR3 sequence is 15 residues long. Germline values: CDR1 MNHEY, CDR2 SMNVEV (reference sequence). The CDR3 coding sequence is TGTGCCAGCAGTTTATCAAGACAGATCAATCAGCCCCAGCATTTT. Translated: CASSLSRQINQPQHF.

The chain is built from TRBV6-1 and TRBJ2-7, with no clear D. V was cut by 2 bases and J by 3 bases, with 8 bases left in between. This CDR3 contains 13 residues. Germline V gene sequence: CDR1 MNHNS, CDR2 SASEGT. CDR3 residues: CASSETSVYEQYF. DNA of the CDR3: TGTGCCAGCAGTGAAACGTCAGTCTACGAGCAGTACTTC.

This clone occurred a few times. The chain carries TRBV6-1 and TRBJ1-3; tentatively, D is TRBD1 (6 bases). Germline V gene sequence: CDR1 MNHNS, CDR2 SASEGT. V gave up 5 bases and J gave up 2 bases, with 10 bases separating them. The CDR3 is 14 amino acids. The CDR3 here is CASSSWGPGNTIYF. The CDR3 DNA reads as TGTGCCAGCAGTTCTTGGGGGCCTGGAAACACCATATATTTT.

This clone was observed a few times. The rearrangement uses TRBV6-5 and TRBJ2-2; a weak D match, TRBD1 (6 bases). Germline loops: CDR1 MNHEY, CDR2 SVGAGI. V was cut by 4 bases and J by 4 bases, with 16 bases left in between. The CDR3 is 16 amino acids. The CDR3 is CASSSPRQDGTGELFF. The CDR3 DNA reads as TGTGCCAGCAGTTCCCCCCGACAGGATGGCACCGGGGAGCTGTTTTTT.

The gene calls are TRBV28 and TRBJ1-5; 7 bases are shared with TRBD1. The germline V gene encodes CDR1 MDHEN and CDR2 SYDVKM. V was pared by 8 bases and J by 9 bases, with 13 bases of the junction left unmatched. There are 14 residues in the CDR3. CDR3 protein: CASSFEGAPGPQHF. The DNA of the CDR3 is TGTGCCAGCTCGTTCGAGGGGGCGCCGGGGCCCCAGCATTTT.

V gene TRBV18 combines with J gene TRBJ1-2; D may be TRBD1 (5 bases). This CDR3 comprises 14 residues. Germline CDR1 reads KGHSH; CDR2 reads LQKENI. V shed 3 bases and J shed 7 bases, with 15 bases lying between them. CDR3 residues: CASSPDPRRGGYTF. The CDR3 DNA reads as TGTGCCAGCTCACCCGACCCCCGGAGGGGTGGCTACACCTTC. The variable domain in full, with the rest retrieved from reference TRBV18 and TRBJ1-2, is NAGVMQNPRHLVRRRGQEARLRCSPMKGHSHVYWYRQLPEEGLKFMVYLQKENIIDESGMPKERFSAEFPKEGPSILRIQQVVRGDSAAYFCASSPDPRRGGYTFGSGTRLTVV.

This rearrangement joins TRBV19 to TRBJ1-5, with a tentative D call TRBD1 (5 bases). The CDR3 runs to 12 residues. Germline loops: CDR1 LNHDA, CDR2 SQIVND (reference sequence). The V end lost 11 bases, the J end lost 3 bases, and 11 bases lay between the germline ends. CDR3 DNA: TGTGCCGTAAGGGGTACCAATCAGCCCCAGCATTTT. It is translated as CAVRGTNQPQHF.

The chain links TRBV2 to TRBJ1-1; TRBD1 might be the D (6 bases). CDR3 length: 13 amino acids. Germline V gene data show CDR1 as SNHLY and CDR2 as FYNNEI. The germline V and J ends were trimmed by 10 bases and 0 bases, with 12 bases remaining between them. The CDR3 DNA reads TGTGCCACCTACAGGGAGATGAACACTGAAGCTTTCTTT. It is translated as CATYREMNTEAFF.

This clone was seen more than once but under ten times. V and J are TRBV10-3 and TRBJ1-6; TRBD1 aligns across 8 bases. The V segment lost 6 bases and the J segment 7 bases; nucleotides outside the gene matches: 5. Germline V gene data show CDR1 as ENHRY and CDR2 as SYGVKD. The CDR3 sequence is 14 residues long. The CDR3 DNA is TGTGCCATCAGGGGACAGGCGACAAATTCACCCCTCCACTTT. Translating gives CAIRGQATNSPLHF.

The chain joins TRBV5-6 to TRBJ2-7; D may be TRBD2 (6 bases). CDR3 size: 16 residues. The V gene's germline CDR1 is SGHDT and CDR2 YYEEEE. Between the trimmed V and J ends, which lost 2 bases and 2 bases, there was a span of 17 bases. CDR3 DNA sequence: TGTGCCAGCAGCTTTTTCCCGGAAGGAGGGACCTACGAGCAGTACTTC. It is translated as CASSFFPEGGTYEQYF.

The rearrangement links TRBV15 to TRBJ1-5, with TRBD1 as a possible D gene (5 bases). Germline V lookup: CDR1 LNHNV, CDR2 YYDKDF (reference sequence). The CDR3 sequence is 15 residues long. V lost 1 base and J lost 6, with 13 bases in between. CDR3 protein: CATSRGSGEGQPQHF. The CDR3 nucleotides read TGTGCCACCAGCAGAGGTTCGGGGGAGGGTCAGCCCCAGCATTTT.

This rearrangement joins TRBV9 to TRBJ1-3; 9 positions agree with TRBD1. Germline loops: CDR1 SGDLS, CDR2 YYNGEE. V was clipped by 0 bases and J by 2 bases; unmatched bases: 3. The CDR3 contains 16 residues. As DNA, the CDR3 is TGTGCCAGCAGCGTAGATAACAGGGGGCCTGGAAACACCATATATTTT. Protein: CASSVDNRGPGNTIYF.

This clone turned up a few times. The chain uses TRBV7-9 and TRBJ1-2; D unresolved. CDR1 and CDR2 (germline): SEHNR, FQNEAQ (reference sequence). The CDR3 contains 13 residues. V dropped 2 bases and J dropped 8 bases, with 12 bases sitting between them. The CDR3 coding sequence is TGTGCCAGCAGCTTATCAGACCCCAGGGGCTACACCTTC. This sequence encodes CASSLSDPRGYTF.

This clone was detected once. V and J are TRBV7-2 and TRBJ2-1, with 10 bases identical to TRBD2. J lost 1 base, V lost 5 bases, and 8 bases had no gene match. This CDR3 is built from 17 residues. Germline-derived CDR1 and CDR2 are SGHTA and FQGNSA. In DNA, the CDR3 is TGTGCCAGCAGCCTTCAAGCGGGGGGGATTTCCTACAATGAGCAGTTCTTC. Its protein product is CASSLQAGGISYNEQFF. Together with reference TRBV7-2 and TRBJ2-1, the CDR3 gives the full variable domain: GAGVSQSPSNKVTEKGKDVELRCDPISGHTALYWYRQSLGQGLEFLIYFQGNSAPDKSGLPSDRFSAERTGGSVSTLTIQRTQQEDSAVYLCASSLQAGGISYNEQFFGPGTRLTVL.

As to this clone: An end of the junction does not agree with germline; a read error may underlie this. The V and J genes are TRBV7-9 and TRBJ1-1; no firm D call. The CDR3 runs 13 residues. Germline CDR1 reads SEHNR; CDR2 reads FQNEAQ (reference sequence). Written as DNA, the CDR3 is TGCGCCAGCAGCCCTACAGAAAACACTGAAGCTTTCTTT. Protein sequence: CASSPTENTEAFF. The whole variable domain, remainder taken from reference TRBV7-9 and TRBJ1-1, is DTGVSQNPRHKITKRGQNVTFRCDPISEHNRLYWYRQTLGQGPEFLTYFQNEAQLEKSRLLSDRFSAERPKGSFSTLEIQRTEQGDSAMYLCASSPTENTEAFFGQGTRLTVV.